Reported below is one T cell receptor (beta chain). This sample is drawn from a study of OX40 agonist ivuxolimab in advanced cancers. From germline, CDR1 is KGHSH and CDR2 LQKENI. Trimming cost V 6 bases and J 5 bases, with 7 bases left between them. The CDR3 sequence is 11 residues long. TCRdb's copy holds only in-frame clones and misses some; the assay was immunoSEQ multiplex PCR. In the table there are tens of thousands of clones, about four fifths of which are singletons. The chain employs TRBV18 and TRBJ2-5; D unresolved. The sequenced sample was CD4+ or CD8+ T cells sorted from blood, obtained in a trial of the OX40 agonist ivuxolimab. This receptor was obtained from an adult with an advanced solid tumor such as melanoma, head and neck, liver or kidney cancer. CDR3 sequence (DNA): TGTGCCAGCTCCCCCTGGGAGACCCAGTACTTC. This sequence encodes CASSPWETQYF. Complete variable domain (other parts from reference TRBV18 and TRBJ2-5): NAGVMQNPRHLVRRRGQEARLRCSPMKGHSHVYWYRQLPEEGLKFMVYLQKENIIDESGMPKERFSAEFPKEGPSILRIQQVVRGDSAAYFCASSPWETQYFGPGTRLLVL.